Included here is one T cell receptor (beta chain) sequence, with context. The antigen remains undetermined. The treatment denotes: roughly 11-day PBMC culture with coronavirus spike peptide pools or control peptides (ViraFEST assay). The data derive from a study of vaccination and CD4 T cells after COVID-19. The CDR3 covers 13 residues. Trimming took 5 bases from V and 3 from J, leaving 12 bases between them. Germline loops: CDR1 SGHRS, CDR2 YFSETQ. The Oncomine TCR Beta short-read assay was applied to DNA of cultured CD4+ T cells. A single record per CDR3 protein comes from TCRdb applying MiXCR to the PCR reads. The table shows 15,000 to 20,000 distinct CDR3 sequences, with roughly 43% occurring only once.

This material consisted of CD4+ T cells from blood, cultured in vitro, taken after SARS-CoV-2 vaccination. The origin of this receptor is a human donor who had recovered from COVID-19. This rearrangement joins TRBV5-1 to TRBJ2-7; D possibly uses TRBD1 or TRBD2 (5 bases each). Here the CDR3 DNA reads TGCGCCAGCAGTTCGGGACGGAGCTACGAGCAGTACTTC. Its translation: CASSSGRSYEQYF. Variable domain in full (rest from reference TRBV5-1 and TRBJ2-7): KAGVTQTPRYLIKTRGQQVTLSCSPISGHRSVSWYQQTPGQGLQFLFEYFSETQRNKGNFPGRFSGRQFSNSRSEMNVSTLELGDSALYLCASSSGRSYEQYFGPGTRLTVT.